The sequence of this T cell receptor (beta chain) was determined in a study of Ad26.COV2.S vaccination and SARS-CoV-2 variants. Notes on the study in general: The breadth of spike-specific CD8+ and CD4+ T cell responses after vaccination was reportedly substantial.

This sample's treatment: 19 received Ad26.COV2.S at low or high dose, single or two shots; a few received placebo; per-sample allocation not given. Sampling happened 63 days after the first vaccine or placebo injection. The study used a vaccine consisting of an Ad26 vector that expressed Wuhan-strain SARS-CoV-2 spike. With respect to this clone: As yet, its antigen is unknown.

Sequencing was performed with immunoSEQ multiplex PCR; in TCRdb, only in-frame clones are kept and a portion is missing. The sample lists approximately 300,000 clones; 85% were seen once. The receptor was derived from a person aged 18-65 years who received the Ad26.COV2.S COVID-19 vaccine or a placebo. Here the sequenced sample was peripheral blood, taken in a trial of Ad26.COV2.S vaccine versus placebo.

In nucleotides, the CDR3 is TGTGCCAGCAGTTTGGTTTGGGGGGCCGATGGCTACACCTTC. Translation: CASSLVWGADGYTF. The chain uses TRBV28 and TRBJ1-2, with TRBD1 as a possible D gene (6 bases). Germline V gene lookup returns CDR1 MDHEN and CDR2 SYDVKM. This CDR3 spans 14 amino acids. Trimming left V 3 bases short and J 6 bases short, with 14 bases between.